The source of this T cell receptor beta chain is a study of blood T cell repertoires in COVID-19. Original methodology: Estimates of nucleated cell counts were drawn from the amplification of reference gene primers. The protocol was immunoSEQ multiplex PCR, while the TCRdb copy is restricted to in-frame clones and leaves out a portion. The D gene and trimming were derived from the DNA, and the V and J assignments and clone size from that table. The sample has fewer than 150,000 clones, 82% seen once. The CDR3 covers 18 residues. Per the germline V gene, CDR1 is LNHDA and CDR2 is SQIVND (reference sequence). Trimming took 2 bases from V and 0 from J, leaving 17 bases between them.

Sequencing was performed on peripheral blood. The TCR comes from an elderly woman with acute or convalescent COVID-19. The chain uses TRBV19 and TRBJ1-5; D is possibly TRBD1 (5 bases). This CDR3 is CASSISLTDTYSNQPQHF. In DNA, the CDR3 is TGTGCCAGTAGTATAAGTTTGACAGACACCTATAGCAATCAGCCCCAGCATTTT.